The entry below gives a single T cell receptor beta chain sequence along with its context. Antigen unknown. This sample stems from a study of shared clonotypes between healthy human individuals. About the research overall: Per donor, CD8 memory used one plate, CD8 naive used two, CD4 memory used three and CD4 naive used three.

Profiled with immunoSEQ multiplex PCR; TCRdb holds only in-frame clones, not every one. In the table there are roughly 2 million clones, 85% to 95% of which are singletons. The V end was cut by 0 bases, the J end by 7 bases, with 21 bases between. The CDR3 extends over 16 amino acids. CDR1 GTSNPN and CDR2 SVGIG come from the germline V gene (reference sequence). Study results and limitations: Lower generation probabilities were found for non-shared clonotypes than for those shared by all four donors.

The specimen was naive CD4+ T cells sorted from blood. Documented subset: CD45RA+ positively selected. The chain is built from TRBV30 and TRBJ2-5; tentatively, D is TRBD1 or TRBD2 (5 bases each). The clonotype was recovered from a man aged 18 to 29 in good health. CDR3 region: CAWSVKGVGAGWTQYF. The CDR3 DNA is TGTGCCTGGAGTGTAAAGGGAGTGGGAGCAGGGTGGACCCAGTACTTC. Complete variable domain (other parts from reference TRBV30 and TRBJ2-5): SQTIHQWPATLVQPVGSPLSLECTVEGTSNPNLYWYRQAAGRGLQLLFYSVGIGQISSEVPQNLSASRPQDRQFILSSKKLLLSDSGFYLCAWSVKGVGAGWTQYFGPGTRLLVL.